This T cell receptor (delta chain) derives from a study of gamma-delta chains in newborns, infants, children. Study background: Microbial exposure reportedly drives polyclonal innate γδ T cell expansion after birth.

Regarding this clone: A read error is the likely source, as a far larger clone sits one nucleotide away. Other DNA sequences from this sample encode an identical CDR3 as well.

This CDR3 comprises 21 residues. J was trimmed by 0 bases and V by 1 base; bases with no gene match: 19. Germline loops: CDR1 GEAIGNYY, CDR2 EKD. TCRdb re-processed the reads using CATT. The profile shows about 950 delta-chain clones, 0.84% of them singletons. The origin of this receptor is a child in good health. The V call is TRDV2, the J call TRDJ1; the match to TRDD3 covers 10 bases. Sequencing was performed on blood. The CDR3 sequence is CACDTVLGDITKALYTDKLIF. The CDR3 bases are TGTGCCTGTGACACTGTGCTGGGGGATATCACGAAAGCCTTGTACACCGATAAACTCATCTTT.